This T cell receptor (beta chain) was recorded in a study of control samples from healthy donors and cancer patients. Produced via immunoSEQ multiplex PCR; TCRdb's table is partial and in-frame only. The sample records about 95,000 clones, 91% being singletons. V lost 2 bases, J lost 7 bases, and 16 bases stayed unmatched. CDR3 size: 18 residues. Germline V gene data show CDR1 as MGHRA and CDR2 as YSYEKL. The material sequenced was blood. The sequence was obtained from a woman between 25 and 40 years old in good health. This chain connects TRBV4-1 to TRBJ1-5, with 8 nucleotides matching TRBD1. The CDR3 nucleotides read TGCGCCAGCAGCCAAAAGGATACGACAGGGGTCTCCGCACAGCCCCAGCATTTT. Protein sequence: CASSQKDTTGVSAQPQHF.